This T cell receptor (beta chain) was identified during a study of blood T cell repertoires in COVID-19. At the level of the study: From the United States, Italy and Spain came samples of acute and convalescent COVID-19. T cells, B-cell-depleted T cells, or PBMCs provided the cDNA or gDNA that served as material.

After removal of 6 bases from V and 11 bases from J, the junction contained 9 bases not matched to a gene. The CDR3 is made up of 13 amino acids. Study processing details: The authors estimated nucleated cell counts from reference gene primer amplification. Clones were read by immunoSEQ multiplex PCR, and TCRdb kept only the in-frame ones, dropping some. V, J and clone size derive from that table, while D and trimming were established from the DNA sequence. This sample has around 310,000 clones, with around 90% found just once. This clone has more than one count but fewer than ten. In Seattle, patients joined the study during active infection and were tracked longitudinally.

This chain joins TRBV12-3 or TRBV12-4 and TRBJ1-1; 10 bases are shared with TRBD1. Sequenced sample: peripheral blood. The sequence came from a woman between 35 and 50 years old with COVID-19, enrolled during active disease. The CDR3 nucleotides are TGTGCCAGCAGCCTCACCGGGACAGGGGCTGCTTTCTTT. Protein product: CASSLTGTGAAFF.